Described below is a single TCR beta chain sequence and its context. This sample was included in a study of T-cell memory formation after mild COVID-19. TCRdb used MiXCR to reprocess the 5' RACE reads, holding one entry per CDR3 protein. The table includes around 370,000 distinct CDR3 sequences, 20% to 25% detected once. This TCR was recovered from an adult woman who had mild COVID-19 (a few samples of this study predate the infection). Cell type and time point are not known. Material: PBMCs or a T cell subset sorted from them (not recorded which).

This chain's CDR3 is CASSPRPSYNSPLHF. CDR3 nucleotides: TGTGCCAGCAGCCCCCGACCGAGCTATAATTCACCCCTCCACTTT. The chain is built from TRBV14 and TRBJ1-6; D not certain. The CDR3 has 15 residues. Germline V gene data show CDR1 as SGHDN and CDR2 as FVKESK. Trimming removed 4 bases from V and 3 bases from J, with 10 bases in between.